The present entry profiles one T cell receptor (beta chain) with its context. The data stem from a study of cytomegalovirus exposure and HLA in healthy donors. Per germline, CDR1 SQVTM and CDR2 ANQGSEA. The V and J ends lost 7 bases and 13 bases, in that order; junction bases with no gene match: 9. The CDR3 extends over 11 amino acids. Use of 60 Vbeta and 13 Jbeta primers characterized the PCR. Only in-frame clones appear in the TCRdb table, and some are missing; sequencing was by immunoSEQ multiplex PCR. The data hold about 170,000 clones, with 70% to 90% observed a single time. Sequenced input: PBMCs. The sequence derives from a young man in good health and CMV-seropositive. The chain joins TRBV29-1 to TRBJ2-1, with 8 positions matching TRBD1. Here the CDR3 DNA reads TGCAGCGGTCAGACAGGGGTCGGTCAGTTCTTC. Translation: CSGQTGVGQFF.